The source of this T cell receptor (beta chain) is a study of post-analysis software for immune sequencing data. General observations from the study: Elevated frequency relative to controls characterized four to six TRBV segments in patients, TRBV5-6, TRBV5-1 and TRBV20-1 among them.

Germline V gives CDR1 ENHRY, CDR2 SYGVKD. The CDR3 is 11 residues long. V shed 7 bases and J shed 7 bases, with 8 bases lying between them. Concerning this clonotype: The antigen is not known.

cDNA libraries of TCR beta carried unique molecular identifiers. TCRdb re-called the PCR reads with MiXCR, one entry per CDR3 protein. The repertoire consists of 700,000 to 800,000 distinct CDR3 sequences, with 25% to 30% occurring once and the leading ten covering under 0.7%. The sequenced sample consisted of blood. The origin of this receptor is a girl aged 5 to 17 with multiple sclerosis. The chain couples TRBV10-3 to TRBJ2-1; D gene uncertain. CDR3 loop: CAIMGLNEQFF. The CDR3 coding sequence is TGTGCCATCATGGGTTTAAATGAGCAGTTCTTC.